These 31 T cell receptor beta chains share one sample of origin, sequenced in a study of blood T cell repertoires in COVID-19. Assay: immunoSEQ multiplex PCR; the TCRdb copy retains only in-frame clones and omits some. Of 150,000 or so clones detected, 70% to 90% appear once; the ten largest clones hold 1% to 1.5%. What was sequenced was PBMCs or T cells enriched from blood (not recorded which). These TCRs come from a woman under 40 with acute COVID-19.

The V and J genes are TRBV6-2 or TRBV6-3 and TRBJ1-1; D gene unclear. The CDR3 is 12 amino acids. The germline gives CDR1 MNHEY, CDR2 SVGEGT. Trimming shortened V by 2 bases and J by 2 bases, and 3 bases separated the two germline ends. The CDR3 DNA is TGTGCCAGCAGTTACCATAACACTGAAGCTTTCTTT. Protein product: CASSYHNTEAFF.

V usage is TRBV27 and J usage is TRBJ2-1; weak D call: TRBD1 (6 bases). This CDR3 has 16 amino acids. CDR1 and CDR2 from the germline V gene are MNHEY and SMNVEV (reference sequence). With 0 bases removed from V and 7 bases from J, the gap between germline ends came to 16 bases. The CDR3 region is CASSLSAGTKENEQFF. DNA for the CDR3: TGTGCCAGCAGTTTATCGGCCGGGACAAAAGAGAATGAGCAGTTCTTC.

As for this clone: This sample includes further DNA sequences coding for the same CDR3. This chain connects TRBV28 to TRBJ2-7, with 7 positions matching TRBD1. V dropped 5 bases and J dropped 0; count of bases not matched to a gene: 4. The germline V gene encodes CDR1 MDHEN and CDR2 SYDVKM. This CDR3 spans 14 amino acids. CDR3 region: CASSLTGSSYEQYF. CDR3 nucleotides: TGTGCCAGCAGTCTGACAGGGAGCTCCTACGAGCAGTACTTC.

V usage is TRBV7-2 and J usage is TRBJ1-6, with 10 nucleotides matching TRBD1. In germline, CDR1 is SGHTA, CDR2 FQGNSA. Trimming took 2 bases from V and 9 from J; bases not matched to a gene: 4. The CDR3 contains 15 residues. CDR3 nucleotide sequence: TGTGCCAGCAGCTTATGGGGACAGGGGACTTCACCCCTCCACTTT. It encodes CASSLWGQGTSPLHF.

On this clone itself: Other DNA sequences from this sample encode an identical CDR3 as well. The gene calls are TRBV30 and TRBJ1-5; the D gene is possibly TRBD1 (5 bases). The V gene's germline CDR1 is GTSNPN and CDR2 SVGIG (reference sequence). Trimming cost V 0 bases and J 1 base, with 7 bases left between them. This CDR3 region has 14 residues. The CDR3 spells CAWSVGASNQPQHF. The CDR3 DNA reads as TGTGCCTGGAGTGTAGGGGCCAGCAATCAGCCCCAGCATTTT.

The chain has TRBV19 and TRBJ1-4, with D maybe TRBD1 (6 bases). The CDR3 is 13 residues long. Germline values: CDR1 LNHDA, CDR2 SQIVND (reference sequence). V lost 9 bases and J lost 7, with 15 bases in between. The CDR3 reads CASTRGGGEKLFF. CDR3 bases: TGTGCCAGCACCAGGGGAGGGGGTGAAAAACTGTTTTTT.

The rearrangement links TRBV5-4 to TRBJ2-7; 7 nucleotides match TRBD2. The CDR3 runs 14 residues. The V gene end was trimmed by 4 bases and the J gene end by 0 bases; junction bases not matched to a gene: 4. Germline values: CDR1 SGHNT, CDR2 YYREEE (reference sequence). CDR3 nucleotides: TGTGCCAGCAGCATAACTAGCGACTCCTACGAGCAGTACTTC. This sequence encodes CASSITSDSYEQYF.

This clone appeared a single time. The CDR3, as DNA: TGTGCCAGCAGCCCCGGAAGCGGGAGAAATAATGAGCAGTTCTTC. This codes for CASSPGSGRNNEQFF. V gene TRBV7-2 combines with J gene TRBJ2-1, with TRBD2 matching over 8 bases. CDR3 length: 15 amino acids. The J segment lost 7 bases and the V segment lost 5 bases, leaving 10 bases of the junction unmatched. The germline CDR1 and CDR2 sequences are SGHTA and FQGNSA.

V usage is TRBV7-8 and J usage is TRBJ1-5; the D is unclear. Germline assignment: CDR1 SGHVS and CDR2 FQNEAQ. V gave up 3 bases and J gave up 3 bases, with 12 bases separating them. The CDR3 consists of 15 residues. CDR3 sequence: CASSFSGNNNQPQHF. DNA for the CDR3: TGTGCCAGCAGCTTTTCGGGGAATAACAATCAGCCCCAGCATTTT. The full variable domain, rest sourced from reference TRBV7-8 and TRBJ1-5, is GAGVSQSPRYKVAKRGQDVALRCDPISGHVSLFWYQQALGQGPEFLTYFQNEAQLDKSGLPSDRFFAERPEGSVSTLKIQRTQQEDSAVYLCASSFSGNNNQPQHFGDGTRLSIL.

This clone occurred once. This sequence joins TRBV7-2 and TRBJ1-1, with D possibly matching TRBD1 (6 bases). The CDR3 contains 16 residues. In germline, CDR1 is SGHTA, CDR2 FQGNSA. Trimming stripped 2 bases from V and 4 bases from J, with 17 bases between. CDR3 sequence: CASSLLGRGLTTEAFF. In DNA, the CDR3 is TGTGCCAGCAGCTTACTAGGCAGGGGACTAACCACTGAAGCTTTCTTT.

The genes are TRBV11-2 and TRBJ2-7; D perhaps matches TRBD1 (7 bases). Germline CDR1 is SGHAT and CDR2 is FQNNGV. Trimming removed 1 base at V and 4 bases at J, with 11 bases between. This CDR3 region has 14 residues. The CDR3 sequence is CASSLGAGGYEQYF. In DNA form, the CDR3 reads TGTGCCAGCAGCTTAGGGGCAGGGGGGTACGAGCAGTACTTC.

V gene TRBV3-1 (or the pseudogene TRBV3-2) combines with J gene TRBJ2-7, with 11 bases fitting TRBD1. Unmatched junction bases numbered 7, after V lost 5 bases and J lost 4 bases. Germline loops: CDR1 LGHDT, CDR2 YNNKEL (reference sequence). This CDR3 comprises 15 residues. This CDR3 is CASSWTGGQAYEQYF. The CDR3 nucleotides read TGTGCCAGCAGCTGGACAGGGGGCCAGGCTTACGAGCAGTACTTC.

The CDR3 DNA reads as TGTGCCAGCAGGGGGAGCGTCTACAATGAGCAGTTCTTC. Amino acids: CASRGSVYNEQFF. This chain connects TRBV7-9 to TRBJ2-1, with D perhaps matching TRBD2 (5 bases). The V gene's germline CDR1 is SEHNR and CDR2 FQNEAQ (reference sequence). CDR3 size: 13 residues. Deletions cut 6 bases from V and 3 bases from J, with 9 bases between.

The CDR3 protein is CASSLNSGDTQYF. The DNA for the CDR3 is TGTGCCAGCAGCTTAAACAGCGGAGATACGCAGTATTTT. The chain uses TRBV7-3 and TRBJ2-3; a possible D gene is TRBD2 (5 bases). The V and J ends lost 1 base and 5 bases respectively, with 7 bases between them. This CDR3 contains 13 residues. From germline, CDR1 is SGHTA and CDR2 FQGTGA.

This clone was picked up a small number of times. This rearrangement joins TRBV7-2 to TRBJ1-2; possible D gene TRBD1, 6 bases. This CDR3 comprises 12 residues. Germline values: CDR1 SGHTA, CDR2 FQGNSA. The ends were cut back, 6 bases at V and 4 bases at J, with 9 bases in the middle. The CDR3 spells CASSIQGYGYTF. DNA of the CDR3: TGTGCCAGCAGTATACAGGGCTATGGCTACACCTTC.

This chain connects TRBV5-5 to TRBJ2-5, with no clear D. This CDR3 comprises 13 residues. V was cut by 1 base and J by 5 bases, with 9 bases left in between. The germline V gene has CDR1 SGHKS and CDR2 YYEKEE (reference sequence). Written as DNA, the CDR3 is TGTGCCAGCAGCTTGCCCCCGTCGGAGACCCAGTACTTC. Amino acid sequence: CASSLPPSETQYF.

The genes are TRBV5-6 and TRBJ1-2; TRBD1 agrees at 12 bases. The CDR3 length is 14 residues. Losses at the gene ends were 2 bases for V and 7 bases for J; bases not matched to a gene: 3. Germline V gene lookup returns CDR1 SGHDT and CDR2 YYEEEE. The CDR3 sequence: CASSFGTGGLGYTF. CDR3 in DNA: TGTGCCAGCAGCTTTGGGACAGGGGGCCTTGGCTACACCTTC. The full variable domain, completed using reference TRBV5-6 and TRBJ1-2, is DAGVTQSPTHLIKTRGQQVTLRCSPKSGHDTVSWYQQALGQGPQFIFQYYEEEERQRGNFPDRFSGHQFPNYSSELNVNALLLGDSALYLCASSFGTGGLGYTFGSGTRLTVV.

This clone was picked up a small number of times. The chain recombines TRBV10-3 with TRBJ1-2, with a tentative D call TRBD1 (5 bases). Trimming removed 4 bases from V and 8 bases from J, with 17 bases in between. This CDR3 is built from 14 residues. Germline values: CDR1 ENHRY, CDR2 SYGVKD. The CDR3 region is CAISGLGDSHGYTF. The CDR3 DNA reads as TGTGCCATCAGTGGGTTAGGGGATTCCCACGGCTACACCTTC.

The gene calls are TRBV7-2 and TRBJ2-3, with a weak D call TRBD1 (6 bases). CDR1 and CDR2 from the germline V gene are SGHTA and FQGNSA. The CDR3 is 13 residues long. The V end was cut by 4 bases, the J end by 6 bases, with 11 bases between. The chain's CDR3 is CASSYQGTDTQYF. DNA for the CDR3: TGTGCCAGCAGCTATCAGGGGACGGATACGCAGTATTTT.

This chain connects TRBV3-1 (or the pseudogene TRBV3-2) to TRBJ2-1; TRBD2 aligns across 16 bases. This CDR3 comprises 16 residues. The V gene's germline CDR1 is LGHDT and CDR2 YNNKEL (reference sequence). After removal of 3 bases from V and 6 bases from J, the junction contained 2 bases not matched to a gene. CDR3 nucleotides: TGTGCCAGCAGCCAGGGGACTAGCGGGAGGGTCAATGAGCAGTTCTTC. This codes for CASSQGTSGRVNEQFF.

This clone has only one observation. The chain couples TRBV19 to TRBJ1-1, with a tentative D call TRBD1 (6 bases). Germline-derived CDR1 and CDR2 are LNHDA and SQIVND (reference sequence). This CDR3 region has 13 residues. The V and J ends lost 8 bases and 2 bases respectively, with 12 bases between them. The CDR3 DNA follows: TGTGCCAGTGGGCCGACAGGCAACACTGAAGCTTTCTTT. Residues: CASGPTGNTEAFF.

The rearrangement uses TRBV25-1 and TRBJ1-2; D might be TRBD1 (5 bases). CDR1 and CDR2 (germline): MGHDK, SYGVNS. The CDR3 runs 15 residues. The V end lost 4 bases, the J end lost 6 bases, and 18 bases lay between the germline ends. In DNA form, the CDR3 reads TGTGCCAGCAGTGTATGGGGCATTGATTCGGATGGCTACACCTTC. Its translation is CASSVWGIDSDGYTF.

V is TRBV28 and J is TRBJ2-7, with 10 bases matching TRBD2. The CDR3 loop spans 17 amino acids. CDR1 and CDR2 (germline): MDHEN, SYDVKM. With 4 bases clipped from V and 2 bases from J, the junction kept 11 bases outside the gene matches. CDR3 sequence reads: CASSSPLLAGAPYEQYF. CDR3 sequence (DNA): TGTGCCAGCAGTTCCCCCCTCCTAGCGGGAGCCCCCTACGAGCAGTACTTC. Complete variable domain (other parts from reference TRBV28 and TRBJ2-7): DVKVTQSSRYLVKRTGEKVFLECVQDMDHENMFWYRQDPGLGLRLIYFSYDVKMKEKGDIPEGYSVSREKKERFSLILESASTNQTSMYLCASSSPLLAGAPYEQYFGPGTRLTVT.

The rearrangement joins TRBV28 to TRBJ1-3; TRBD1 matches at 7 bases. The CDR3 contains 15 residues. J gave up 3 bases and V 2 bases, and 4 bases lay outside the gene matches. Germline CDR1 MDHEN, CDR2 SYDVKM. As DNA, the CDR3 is TGTGCCAGCAGTTTAGGAGGGGGCGATGGAAACACCATATATTTT. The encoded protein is CASSLGGGDGNTIYF.

The CDR3 here is CAISDSGGLTDTQYF. The CDR3 bases are TGTGCCATCAGTGATAGCGGGGGGCTCACAGATACGCAGTATTTT. V is TRBV10-3 and J is TRBJ2-3, with 10 nucleotides matching TRBD2. The germline V gene has CDR1 ENHRY and CDR2 SYGVKD. The CDR3 is made up of 15 amino acids. V trimming: 3 bases; J trimming: 2 bases; junction bases outside the gene matches: 2.

The CDR3 protein is CASSVGGFADTQYF. The CDR3 nucleotides are TGTGCCAGCAGCGTTGGGGGGTTCGCGGATACGCAGTATTTT. The V call is TRBV9, the J call TRBJ2-3; a weak D match, TRBD2 (6 bases). The germline gives CDR1 SGDLS, CDR2 YYNGEE. The CDR3 contains 14 residues. V lost 2 bases and J 6 bases, leaving 13 bases between the germline ends.

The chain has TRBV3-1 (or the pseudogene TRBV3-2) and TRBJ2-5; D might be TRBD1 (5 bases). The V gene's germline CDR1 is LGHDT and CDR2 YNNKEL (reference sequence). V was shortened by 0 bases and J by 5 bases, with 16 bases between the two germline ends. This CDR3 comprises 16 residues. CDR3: CASSQEIRPRQETQYF. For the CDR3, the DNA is TGTGCCAGCAGCCAAGAGATAAGGCCCCGACAGGAGACCCAGTACTTC.

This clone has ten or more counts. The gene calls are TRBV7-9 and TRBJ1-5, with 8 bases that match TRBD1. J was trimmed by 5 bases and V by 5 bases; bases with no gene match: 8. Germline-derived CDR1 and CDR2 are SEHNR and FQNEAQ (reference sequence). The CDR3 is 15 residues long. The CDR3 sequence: CASSPQGAGDQPQHF. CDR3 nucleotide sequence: TGTGCCAGCAGCCCGCAGGGGGCGGGGGATCAGCCCCAGCATTTT.

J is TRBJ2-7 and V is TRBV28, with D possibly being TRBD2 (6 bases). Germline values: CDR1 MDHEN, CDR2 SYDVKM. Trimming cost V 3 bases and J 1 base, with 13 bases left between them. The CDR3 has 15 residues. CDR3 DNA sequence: TGTGCCAGCAGTTTGGAGGGCACTCCGTCCTACGAGCAGTACTTC. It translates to CASSLEGTPSYEQYF. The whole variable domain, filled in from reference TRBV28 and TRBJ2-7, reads DVKVTQSSRYLVKRTGEKVFLECVQDMDHENMFWYRQDPGLGLRLIYFSYDVKMKEKGDIPEGYSVSREKKERFSLILESASTNQTSMYLCASSLEGTPSYEQYFGPGTRLTVT.

The CDR3 sequence is CASSQVSRHNYGYTF. The CDR3 DNA reads as TGTGCCAGCAGCCAAGTCTCTAGGCATAACTATGGCTACACCTTC. This sequence joins TRBV3-1 (or the pseudogene TRBV3-2) and TRBJ1-2; D gene ambiguous. Per the germline V gene, CDR1 is LGHDT and CDR2 is YNNKEL (reference sequence). Trimming took 1 base from V and 1 from J, leaving 10 bases between them. The CDR3 has 15 amino acids.

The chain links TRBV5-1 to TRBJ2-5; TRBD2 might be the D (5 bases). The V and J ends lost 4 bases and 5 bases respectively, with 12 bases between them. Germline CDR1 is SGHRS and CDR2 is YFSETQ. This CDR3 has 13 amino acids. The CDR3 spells CASSPFRGETQYF. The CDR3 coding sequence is TGCGCCAGCAGCCCGTTCAGAGGGGAGACCCAGTACTTC.